This passage covers 32 T cell receptor beta chains from one sample sequenced in a study of CXCR3-negative and CXCR3-positive naive CD8 T cells. Each TRB cDNA library was prepared by 5' RACE (with UMI labels). TCRdb reanalyzed the 5' RACE reads, giving one entry per CDR3 protein sequence and no DNA. The sample shows around 40,000 distinct CDR3 sequences, and over 12% sits with its ten largest clones. Sequencing was done on a sample of memory CD8+ T cells from blood. These receptors came from a human donor in good health. Some clones in this sample may be carry-over from other donors' samples.

The V gene is TRBV7-3, the J gene TRBJ2-3. Germline values: CDR1 SGHTA, CDR2 FQGTGA. The CDR3 covers 13 residues. CDR3 residues: CASSSSTADTQYF.

This chain uses TRBV2 with TRBJ2-1. The CDR3 has 15 amino acids. Germline-derived CDR1 and CDR2 are SNHLY and FYNNEI. CDR3 residues: CASSTRRSSYNEQFF.

The rearrangement uses TRBV28 and TRBJ2-7. Germline V CDR1 and CDR2: MDHEN, SYDVKM. The CDR3 contains 14 residues. The CDR3 loop is CASSFQQNHYEQYF.

The chain couples TRBV29-1 to TRBJ2-1; TCRdb's D gene call, TRBD1, goes unchecked for lack of DNA. The CDR3 extends over 15 amino acids. The germline V gene has CDR1 SQVTM and CDR2 ANQGSEA. This CDR3 is CSAFREQSSYNEQFF.

The rearrangement uses TRBV28 and TRBJ1-1; TCRdb returns TRBD1, unconfirmable since there is no DNA. This CDR3 contains 13 residues. Germline V gene sequence: CDR1 MDHEN, CDR2 SYDVKM. CDR3 residues: CASSVTGGAEAFF.

The chain employs TRBV5-1 and TRBJ2-1. This CDR3 region has 12 residues. The germline CDR1 and CDR2 sequences are SGHRS and YFSETQ. CDR3 in amino acids: CASSLLDNEQFF.

The chain carries TRBV7-9 and TRBJ2-1. Per the germline V gene, CDR1 is SEHNR and CDR2 is FQNEAQ (reference sequence). There are 15 residues in the CDR3. The CDR3 loop is CASSTRQSSYNEQFF.

This chain joins TRBV5-1 and TRBJ2-7; TCRdb indicates TRBD1, and absent DNA this call remains unverified. CDR3 length: 15 amino acids. Germline CDR1 is SGHRS and CDR2 is YFSETQ. The CDR3 sequence is CASSLGRTTSYEQYF.

V usage is TRBV6-6 and J usage is TRBJ1-2; TCRdb designates TRBD1, a call that cannot be tested without DNA. Germline V CDR1 and CDR2: MNHNY, SVGAGI (reference sequence). The CDR3 spans 13 residues. This CDR3 reads CASSFPGVYGYTF.

The chain carries TRBV4-2 and TRBJ1-5; TCRdb's assignment of TRBD1 cannot be checked, as there is no DNA. In germline, CDR1 is LGHNA, CDR2 YNFKEQ. This CDR3 spans 13 amino acids. The CDR3 protein is CASSQEDSQPQHF.

V and J are TRBV23-1 and TRBJ1-5. TRBV23-1 is sorted into the ORF group, with uncertain function. The CDR3 loop spans 13 amino acids. This CDR3 is CASSQQGNQPQHF.

This clonotype is medium-sized by frequency. V is TRBV6-2 or TRBV6-3 and J is TRBJ2-2; as DNA is missing, the TRBD2 call by TCRdb cannot be tested. The CDR3 sequence is 14 residues long. The V gene's germline CDR1 is MNHEY and CDR2 SVGEGT. CDR3 sequence reads: CASSPPLDTGELFF.

This chain uses TRBV28 with TRBJ2-2; the TCRdb call, TRBD2, lacks DNA for checking. CDR3 size: 15 residues. Germline V gives CDR1 MDHEN, CDR2 SYDVKM. The CDR3 sequence is CASTTSFPNTGELFF.

The gene calls are TRBV12-3 or TRBV12-4 and TRBJ2-7; TCRdb indicates TRBD1, and absent DNA this call remains unverified. The CDR3 is made up of 13 amino acids. The CDR3 here is CASGGGVSYEQYF.

The chain joins TRBV29-1 to TRBJ2-2; as DNA is missing, the TRBD2 call by TCRdb cannot be tested. Germline V gene sequence: CDR1 SQVTM, CDR2 ANQGSEA. The CDR3 extends over 14 amino acids. The CDR3 region is CSVAGGGGGGELFF.

The chain carries TRBV21-1 and TRBJ2-3. TRBV21-1 is flagged as a pseudogene. CDR3 size: 15 residues. The CDR3 spells CASSKVGPCTDTQYF.

This chain links TRBV29-1 with TRBJ2-7. Germline CDR1 is SQVTM and CDR2 is ANQGSEA. CDR3 length equals 11 residues. The CDR3 is CSVTTWDEQYF.

V usage is TRBV4-3 and J usage is TRBJ1-1. Looked up from germline, CDR1 is LGHNA and CDR2 is YSLEER. The CDR3 length is 15 residues. CDR3 sequence reads: CASSQGLIGDGEAFF.

CDR3 protein: CAISAYGQDNQPQHF. The V and J genes are TRBV10-3 and TRBJ1-5; with no DNA, the TCRdb D assignment of TRBD1 cannot be verified. From germline, CDR1 is ENHRY and CDR2 SYGVKD. The CDR3 totals 15 residues.

This rearrangement joins TRBV6-2 or TRBV6-3 to TRBJ2-6. Germline V gives CDR1 MNHEY, CDR2 SVGEGT. The CDR3 has 15 residues. The CDR3 sequence: CASSYAGSGANVLTF.

J is TRBJ1-2 and V is TRBV7-9. CDR3 length equals 14 residues. The germline V gene has CDR1 SEHNR and CDR2 FQNEAQ (reference sequence). CDR3 region: CASSPVGIRSGYTF. The full variable domain, in which reference TRBV7-9 and TRBJ1-2 provide the parts outside the CDR3, is DTGVSQNPRHKITKRGQNVTFRCDPISEHNRLYWYRQTLGQGPEFLTYFQNEAQLEKSRLLSDRFSAERPKGSFSTLEIQRTEQGDSAMYLCASSPVGIRSGYTFGSGTRLTVV.

The chain has TRBV7-9 and TRBJ2-3; checking the TCRdb D call of TRBD2 is not possible without DNA. Per germline, CDR1 SEHNR and CDR2 FQNEAQ (reference sequence). The CDR3 covers 17 residues. The CDR3 loop is CASHPGLAPTAMSTQYF.

This rearrangement joins TRBV6-4 to TRBJ2-3; TCRdb's D call of TRBD2 is untestable without DNA. Germline lookup yields CDR1 MRHNA and CDR2 SNTAGT. The CDR3 runs 14 residues. The CDR3 is CASSLAGGTDTQYF.

This chain connects TRBV9 to TRBJ1-2; the D call from TCRdb, TRBD1, cannot be confirmed without DNA. The CDR3 runs to 13 residues. Germline assignment: CDR1 SGDLS and CDR2 YYNGEE. CDR3 in amino acids: CASSVEDSYGYTF.

V and J are TRBV7-3 and TRBJ2-7; TCRdb proposes TRBD2, but this gene call is untestable without DNA. This CDR3 region has 13 residues. Germline CDR1 SGHTA, CDR2 FQGTGA. The CDR3 here is CASSLIGTGEQYF. Full variable domain (missing parts from reference TRBV7-3 and TRBJ2-7): GAGVSQTPSNKVTEKGKYVELRCDPISGHTALYWYRQSLGQGPEFLIYFQGTGAADDSGLPNDRFFAVRPEGSVSTLKIQRTERGDSAVYLCASSLIGTGEQYFGPGTRLTVT.

J is TRBJ2-3 and V is TRBV4-3; as DNA is missing, the TRBD2 call by TCRdb cannot be tested. CDR3 length: 16 amino acids. Germline V gives CDR1 LGHNA, CDR2 YSLEER. The CDR3 sequence is CASSQEGTGSTDTQYF.

The rearrangement joins TRBV6-6 to TRBJ1-2. Germline CDR1 and CDR2: MNHNY and SVGAGI (reference sequence). The CDR3 sequence is 13 residues long. CDR3 loop: CASRLRGTHGYTF.

The chain recombines TRBV7-9 with TRBJ1-4. The CDR3 covers 11 residues. CDR1 is SEHNR, CDR2 FQNEAQ, per germline (reference sequence). CDR3 in amino acids: CASSFWEKLFF.

This chain uses TRBV20-1 with TRBJ2-3. The germline CDR1 and CDR2 sequences are DFQATT and SNEGSKA (reference sequence). The CDR3 sequence is 11 residues long. The CDR3 here is CSARTDDTQYF.

The CDR3 sequence is CASSLRGTFYNEQFF. The chain joins TRBV6-2 or TRBV6-3 to TRBJ2-1; TCRdb's D gene call, TRBD1, goes unchecked for lack of DNA. Germline V gene sequence: CDR1 MNHEY, CDR2 SVGEGT. The CDR3 has 15 residues.

CDR3 residues: CASSLYSLGADTQYF. V gene TRBV7-6 combines with J gene TRBJ2-3; checking the TCRdb D call of TRBD1 is not possible without DNA. The germline V gene has CDR1 SGHVS and CDR2 FNYEAQ. This CDR3 is built from 15 residues.

The chain combines TRBV5-1 with TRBJ2-1; TCRdb's D call of TRBD1 is untestable without DNA. From germline, CDR1 is SGHRS and CDR2 YFSETQ. This CDR3 has 17 amino acids. The CDR3: CASSLAPGGQGYNEQFF.